The 19 T cell receptor beta chains below were found in one sample sequenced in a study of Ad26.COV2.S vaccination and SARS-CoV-2 variants. Treatment defined: some 20 received Ad26.COV2.S at low or high dose, single or two shots; 5 received placebo; per-sample allocation not given. Following the first vaccine or placebo injection, samples were taken on day 63. The repertoire was sequenced with immunoSEQ multiplex PCR; TCRdb's copy has only in-frame clones and lacks some. The sample shows 450,000 to 550,000 clones, roughly nine tenths of them seen only once. The material was peripheral blood, obtained in a trial of Ad26.COV2.S vaccine versus placebo. The receptors were sampled from a person aged 18-65 years who received the Ad26.COV2.S COVID-19 vaccine or a placebo.

The J gene is TRBJ1-2, the V gene TRBV10-3; 7 bases line up with TRBD1. The trim removed 0 bases at V and 6 bases at J, leaving 7 bases unmatched. This CDR3 contains 15 residues. Per the germline V gene, CDR1 is ENHRY and CDR2 is SYGVKD. The CDR3 protein is CAISESPLTGDGYTF. CDR3 DNA: TGTGCCATCAGTGAGTCCCCTCTAACAGGGGATGGCTACACCTTC.

The chain is built from TRBV28 and TRBJ2-3; no clear D gene. V gave up 4 bases and J gave up 2 bases, with 1 base separating them. Germline assignment: CDR1 MDHEN and CDR2 SYDVKM. The CDR3 has 11 residues. The CDR3 sequence: CASSSTDTQYF. The CDR3 DNA reads TGTGCCAGCAGTTCCACAGATACGCAGTATTTT.

This clone was observed once. This chain uses TRBV7-6 with TRBJ1-6, with D hard to call. Germline loops: CDR1 SGHVS, CDR2 FNYEAQ. The CDR3 has 14 amino acids. V shed 1 base and J shed 10 bases, with 11 bases lying between them. The DNA of the CDR3 is TGTGCCAGCAGCTTAGAAGCGGGTGGATCACCCCTCCACTTT. It codes for CASSLEAGGSPLHF. Supplemented by reference TRBV7-6 and TRBJ1-6, the full variable domain reads GAGVSQSPRYKVTKRGQDVALRCDPISGHVSLYWYRQALGQGPEFLTYFNYEAQQDKSGLPNDRFSAERPEGSISTLTIQRTEQRDSAMYRCASSLEAGGSPLHFGNGTRLTVT.

This sequence joins TRBV7-2 and TRBJ2-7; 12 bases fit TRBD2. This CDR3 spans 14 amino acids. Germline V gene data show CDR1 as SGHTA and CDR2 as FQGNSA. Unmatched junction bases numbered 4, after V lost 6 bases and J lost 4 bases. The CDR3 nucleotides are TGTGCCAGCAGTTCGACTAGCGGGAGTTACGAGCAGTACTTC. Translating it yields CASSSTSGSYEQYF.

V is TRBV13 and J is TRBJ1-2; D remains unclear. The CDR3 has 17 residues. Germline CDR1 PRHDT, CDR2 FYEKMQ (reference sequence). V gave up 6 bases and J gave up 4 bases, with 24 bases separating them. For the CDR3, the DNA is TGTGCCAGCAGGACATTGGAGGGCTCCCCACATTCCTATGGCTACACCTTC. Protein sequence: CASRTLEGSPHSYGYTF.

This clone appeared once. The DNA for the CDR3 is TGCAGCGCGGCGGACAGGGGATTTCAAGAGACCCAGTACTTC. Translated: CSAADRGFQETQYF. This chain connects TRBV29-1 to TRBJ2-5; 9 bases are shared with TRBD1. This CDR3 is built from 14 residues. Germline V gene sequence: CDR1 SQVTM, CDR2 ANQGSEA. J was trimmed by 2 bases and V by 7 bases; bases with no gene match: 8. The whole variable domain, remainder taken from reference TRBV29-1 and TRBJ2-5, is SAVISQKPSRDICQRGTSLTIQCQVDSQVTMMFWYRQQPGQSLTLIATANQGSEATYESGFVIDKFPISRPNLTFSTLTVSNMSPEDSSIYLCSAADRGFQETQYFGPGTRLLVL.

This clone has only a few counts. This rearrangement joins TRBV7-9 to TRBJ1-2; possible D gene TRBD1, 5 bases. From germline, CDR1 is SEHNR and CDR2 FQNEAQ (reference sequence). The CDR3 length is 15 residues. V shed 7 bases and J shed 5 bases, with 20 bases lying between them. In DNA, the CDR3 is TGTGCCAGCAAGGGCTGGAGACAGTCCTTATATGGCTACACCTTC. It translates to CASKGWRQSLYGYTF.

The chain combines TRBV7-9 with TRBJ2-7, with D perhaps TRBD1 or TRBD2 (5 bases each). Trimming cost V 5 bases and J 5 bases, with 16 bases left between them. CDR1 is SEHNR and CDR2 is FQNEAQ in the germline V gene (reference sequence). The length of the CDR3 is 14 residues. The CDR3, as DNA: TGTGCCAGCAGCCAAGCTGGGGGTCCGAACGAGCAGTACTTC. Translation: CASSQAGGPNEQYF.

The chain uses TRBV7-9 and TRBJ2-3; D is unresolved. Germline V gene sequence: CDR1 SEHNR, CDR2 FQNEAQ (reference sequence). Trimming removed 5 bases at V and 0 bases at J, with 9 bases between. This CDR3 region has 14 residues. CDR3 in DNA: TGTGCCAGCAGCCCGTGGACCAGCACAGATACGCAGTATTTT. Amino acid sequence: CASSPWTSTDTQYF.

V is TRBV12-5 and J is TRBJ2-2; 7 positions agree with TRBD2. Germline V CDR1 and CDR2: LGHNT, FRNRAP. Unmatched junction bases numbered 7, after V lost 6 bases and J lost 6 bases. The length of the CDR3 is 14 residues. The CDR3 DNA sequence: TGTGCTAGTGGGCTGGGGGGGTTCGCCGGGGAGCTGTTTTTT. Protein sequence: CASGLGGFAGELFF.

This chain connects TRBV7-9 to TRBJ2-1, with 10 bases matching TRBD2. Germline V CDR1 and CDR2: SEHNR, FQNEAQ (reference sequence). The V gene end was trimmed by 0 bases and the J gene end by 3 bases; junction bases not matched to a gene: 5. This CDR3 has 17 amino acids. For the CDR3, the DNA is TGTGCCAGCAGCTTAGCTCCAGCGGGAGGGGTCTACAATGAGCAGTTCTTC. The encoded protein is CASSLAPAGGVYNEQFF.

The V and J genes are TRBV7-2 and TRBJ2-1; TRBD1 matches 8 bases. The CDR3 consists of 14 residues. Germline lookup yields CDR1 SGHTA and CDR2 FQGNSA. V shed 4 bases, J shed 3 bases, and the junction held 2 bases outside the gene matches. The CDR3 here is CASSSGQVYNEQFF. CDR3 DNA: TGTGCCAGCAGCTCGGGACAGGTCTACAATGAGCAGTTCTTC.

This sequence joins TRBV29-1 and TRBJ2-1; 9 bases fit TRBD1. CDR3 length: 16 amino acids. Germline V gene sequence: CDR1 SQVTM, CDR2 ANQGSEA. V lost 0 bases and J lost 4; bases outside the gene matches: 7. The CDR3 reads CSVEETGTGRYNEQFF. The CDR3 coding sequence is TGCAGCGTTGAAGAGACCGGGACAGGGCGATACAATGAGCAGTTCTTC.

This sequence joins TRBV3-1 (or the pseudogene TRBV3-2) and TRBJ1-3; D remains ambiguous. Trimming shortened V by 1 base and J by 0 bases, and 4 bases separated the two germline ends. The CDR3 totals 14 residues. Germline assignment: CDR1 LGHDT and CDR2 YNNKEL (reference sequence). The DNA for the CDR3 is TGTGCCAGCAGCCAAGGGTACTCTGGAAACACCATATATTTT. Translating gives CASSQGYSGNTIYF.

The V and J genes are TRBV7-4 and TRBJ2-1; a possible D gene is TRBD2 (6 bases). The germline CDR1 and CDR2 sequences are SGHVT and SQSDAQ. This CDR3 contains 16 residues. Trimming shortened V by 1 base and J by 6 bases, and 16 bases separated the two germline ends. The CDR3 DNA reads TGTGCCAGCAGCTTAGACGGGACTCCCCTCGGCAATGAGCAGTTCTTC. As protein: CASSLDGTPLGNEQFF. Full variable domain (outside the CDR3, taken from reference TRBV7-4 and TRBJ2-1): GAGVSQSPRYKVAKRGRDVALRCDSISGHVTLYWYRQTLGQGSEVLTYSQSDAQRDKSGRPSGRFSAERPERSVSTLKIQRTEQGDSAVYLCASSLDGTPLGNEQFFGPGTRLTVL.

This clone was seen more than once but under ten times. V usage is TRBV7-9 and J usage is TRBJ2-7, with 8 nucleotides matching TRBD1. The junction had 5 bases not matched to a gene; V was cut back by 5 bases and J by 5 bases. The CDR3 is made up of 13 amino acids. Looked up from germline, CDR1 is SEHNR and CDR2 is FQNEAQ (reference sequence). The DNA for the CDR3 is TGTGCCAGCAGCCGGACAGGGAACCACGAGCAGTACTTC. Amino acid sequence: CASSRTGNHEQYF. Combining the CDR3 with reference TRBV7-9 and TRBJ2-7 gives the whole variable domain DTGVSQNPRHKITKRGQNVTFRCDPISEHNRLYWYRQTLGQGPEFLTYFQNEAQLEKSRLLSDRFSAERPKGSFSTLEIQRTEQGDSAMYLCASSRTGNHEQYFGPGTRLTVT.

The J gene is TRBJ1-1, the V gene TRBV5-1; D might be TRBD1 (6 bases). The CDR3 consists of 18 residues. Trimming shortened V by 4 bases and J by 4 bases, and 26 bases separated the two germline ends. Per germline, CDR1 SGHRS and CDR2 YFSETQ. CDR3 nucleotides: TGCGCCAGCAGCCCACGTAGGGACACAGGAAGTTTCGGCACTGAAGCTTTCTTT. This gives the protein CASSPRRDTGSFGTEAFF.

This sequence joins TRBV7-3 and TRBJ2-1; TRBD2 is a possible D gene (6 bases). This CDR3 is built from 15 residues. The germline gives CDR1 SGHTA, CDR2 FQGTGA. Trimming stripped 2 bases from V and 4 bases from J, with 12 bases between. CDR3 amino acids: CASSLRGEKYNEQFF. In nucleotides, the CDR3 is TGTGCCAGCAGCTTACGCGGGGAGAAATACAATGAGCAGTTCTTC.

The chain carries TRBV5-1 and TRBJ2-5; D ambiguous. The CDR3 spans 15 residues. The germline V gene encodes CDR1 SGHRS and CDR2 YFSETQ. V was trimmed by 0 bases and J by 2 bases, leaving 11 bases between them. The CDR3, as DNA: TGCGCCAGCAGCTTGGTCGGCAGCTCTCAAGAGACCCAGTACTTC. Protein: CASSLVGSSQETQYF.